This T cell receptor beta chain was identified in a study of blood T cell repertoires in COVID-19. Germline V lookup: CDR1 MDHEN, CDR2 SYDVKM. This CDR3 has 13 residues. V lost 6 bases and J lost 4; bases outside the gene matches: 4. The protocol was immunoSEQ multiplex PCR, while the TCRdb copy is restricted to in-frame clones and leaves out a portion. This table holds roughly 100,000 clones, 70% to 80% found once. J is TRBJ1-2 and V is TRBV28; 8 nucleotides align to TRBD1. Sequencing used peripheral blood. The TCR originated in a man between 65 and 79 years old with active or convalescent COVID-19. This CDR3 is CASREGTGYGYTF. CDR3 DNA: TGTGCCAGCAGAGAAGGGACAGGCTATGGCTACACCTTC.